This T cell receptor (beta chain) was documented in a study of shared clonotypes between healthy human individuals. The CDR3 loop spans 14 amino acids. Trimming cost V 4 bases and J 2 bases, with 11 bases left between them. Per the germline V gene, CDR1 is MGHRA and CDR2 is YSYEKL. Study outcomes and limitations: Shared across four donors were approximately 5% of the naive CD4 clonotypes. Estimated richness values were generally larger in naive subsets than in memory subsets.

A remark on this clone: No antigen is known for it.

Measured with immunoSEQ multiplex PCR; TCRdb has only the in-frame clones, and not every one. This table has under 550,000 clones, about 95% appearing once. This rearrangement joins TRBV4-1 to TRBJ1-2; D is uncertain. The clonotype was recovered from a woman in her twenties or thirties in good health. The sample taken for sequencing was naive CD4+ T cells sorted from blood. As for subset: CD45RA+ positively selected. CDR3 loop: CASSPGGENYGYTF. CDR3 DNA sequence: TGCGCCAGCAGCCCCGGCGGGGAAAACTATGGCTACACCTTC.